This TCR beta chain was recorded in a study of glioma-infiltrating T cells after dendritic cell vaccination. For the study at large: Patients had newly diagnosed or recurrent glioblastoma and received dendritic cell vaccines. Study conclusions and caveats: No direct clonality-survival link was found; a diverse polyclonal response may matter.

Time point in this sample: after dendritic cell vaccination, including at tumor progression/relapse. A remark on this clone: No antigen is known for it.

V shed 5 bases, J shed 5 bases, and the junction held 16 bases outside the gene matches. Germline CDR1 GTSNPN, CDR2 SVGIG (reference sequence). The CDR3 totals 17 residues. Up to 2 ug genomic DNA was used for TCRB CDR3 amplification. The PCR used 60 V beta and 13 J beta primers. Assay used: immunoSEQ multiplex PCR; TCRdb lists only in-frame clones, some missing. This table has 100,000 or so clones, about 90% appearing once. The sequence derives from a human donor with glioblastoma. The specimen was blood, collected after dendritic cell vaccination. The chain recombines TRBV30 with TRBJ2-5, with 11 positions matching TRBD2. CDR3 sequence (DNA): TGTGCCTGGGGGACAGGCGTACTAGCGGGGGTTCGGGAGACCCAGTACTTC. This translates into CAWGTGVLAGVRETQYF. Filled out from reference TRBV30 and TRBJ2-5, the complete variable domain reads SQTIHQWPATLVQPVGSPLSLECTVEGTSNPNLYWYRQAAGRGLQLLFYSVGIGQISSEVPQNLSASRPQDRQFILSSKKLLLSDSGFYLCAWGTGVLAGVRETQYFGPGTRLLVL.